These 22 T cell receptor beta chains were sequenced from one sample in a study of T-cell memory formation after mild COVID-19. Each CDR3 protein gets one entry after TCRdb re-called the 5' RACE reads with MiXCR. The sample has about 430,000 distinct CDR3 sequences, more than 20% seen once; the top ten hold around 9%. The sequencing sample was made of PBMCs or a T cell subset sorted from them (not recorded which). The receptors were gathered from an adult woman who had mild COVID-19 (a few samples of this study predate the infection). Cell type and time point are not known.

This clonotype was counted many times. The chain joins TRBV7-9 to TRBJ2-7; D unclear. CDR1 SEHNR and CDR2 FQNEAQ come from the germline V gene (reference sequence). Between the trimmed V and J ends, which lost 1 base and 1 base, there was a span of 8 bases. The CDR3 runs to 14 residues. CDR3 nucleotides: TGTGCCAGCAGCTTAGTCCATGAATCCTACGAGCAGTACTTC. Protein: CASSLVHESYEQYF. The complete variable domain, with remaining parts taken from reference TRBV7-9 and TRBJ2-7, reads DTGVSQNPRHKITKRGQNVTFRCDPISEHNRLYWYRQTLGQGPEFLTYFQNEAQLEKSRLLSDRFSAERPKGSFSTLEIQRTEQGDSAMYLCASSLVHESYEQYFGPGTRLTVT.

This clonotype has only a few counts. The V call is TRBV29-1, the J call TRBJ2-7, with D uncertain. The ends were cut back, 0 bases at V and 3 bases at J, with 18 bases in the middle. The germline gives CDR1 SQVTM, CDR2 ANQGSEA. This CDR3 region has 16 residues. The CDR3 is CSVEEGLPGPDYEQYF. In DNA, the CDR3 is TGCAGCGTTGAAGAAGGATTGCCAGGCCCTGACTACGAGCAGTACTTC.

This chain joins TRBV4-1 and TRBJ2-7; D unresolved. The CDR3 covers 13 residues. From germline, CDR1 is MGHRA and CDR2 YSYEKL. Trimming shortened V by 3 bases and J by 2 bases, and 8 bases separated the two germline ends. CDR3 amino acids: CASSHRVTYEQYF. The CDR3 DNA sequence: TGCGCCAGCAGCCATCGCGTAACCTACGAGCAGTACTTC.

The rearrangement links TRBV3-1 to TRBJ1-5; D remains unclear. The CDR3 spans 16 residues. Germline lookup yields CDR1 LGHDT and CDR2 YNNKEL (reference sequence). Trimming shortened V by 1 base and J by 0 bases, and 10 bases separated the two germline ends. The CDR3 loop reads CASSQAGPYSNQPQHF. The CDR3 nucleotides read TGTGCCAGCAGCCAAGCAGGACCCTATAGCAATCAGCCCCAGCATTTT.

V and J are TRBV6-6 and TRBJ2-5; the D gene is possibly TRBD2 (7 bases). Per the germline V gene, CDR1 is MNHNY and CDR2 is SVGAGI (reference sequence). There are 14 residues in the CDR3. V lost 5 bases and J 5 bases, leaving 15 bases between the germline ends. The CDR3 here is CASSPPGGWETQYF. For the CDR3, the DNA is TGTGCCAGCAGTCCACCGGGGGGCTGGGAGACCCAGTACTTC.

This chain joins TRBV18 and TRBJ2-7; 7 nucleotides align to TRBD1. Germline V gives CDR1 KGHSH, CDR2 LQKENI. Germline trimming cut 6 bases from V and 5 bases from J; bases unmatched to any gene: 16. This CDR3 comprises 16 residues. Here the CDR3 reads CASSLWTGSVANEQYF. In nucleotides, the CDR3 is TGTGCCAGCTCTCTCTGGACAGGTTCCGTAGCTAACGAGCAGTACTTC.

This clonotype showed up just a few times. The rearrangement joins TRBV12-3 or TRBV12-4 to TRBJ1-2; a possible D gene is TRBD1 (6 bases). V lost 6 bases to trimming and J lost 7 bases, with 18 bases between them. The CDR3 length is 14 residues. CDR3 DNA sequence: TGTGCCAGCAGCCTCAGGGGACGGGATGGTGGCTACACCTTC. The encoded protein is CASSLRGRDGGYTF.

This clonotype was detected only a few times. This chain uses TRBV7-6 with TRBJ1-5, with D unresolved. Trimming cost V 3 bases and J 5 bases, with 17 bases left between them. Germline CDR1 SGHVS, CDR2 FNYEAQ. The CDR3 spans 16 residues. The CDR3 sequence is CASSFKTGQAYQPQHF. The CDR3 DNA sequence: TGTGCCAGCAGCTTTAAGACTGGGCAGGCTTATCAGCCCCAGCATTTT.

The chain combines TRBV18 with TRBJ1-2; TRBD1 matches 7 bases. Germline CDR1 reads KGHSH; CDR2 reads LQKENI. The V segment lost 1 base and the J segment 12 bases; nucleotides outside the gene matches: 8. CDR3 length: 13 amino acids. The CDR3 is CASSPQTGNVHTF. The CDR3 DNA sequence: TGTGCCAGCTCACCACAGACAGGGAACGTCCACACCTTC.

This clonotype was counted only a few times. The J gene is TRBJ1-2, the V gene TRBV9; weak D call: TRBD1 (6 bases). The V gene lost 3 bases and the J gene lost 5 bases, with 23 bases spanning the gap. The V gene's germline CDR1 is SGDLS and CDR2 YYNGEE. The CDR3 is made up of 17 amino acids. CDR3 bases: TGTGCCAGCAGCGGACTCCCCGGACAGCCCAGAGGATATGGCTACACCTTC. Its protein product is CASSGLPGQPRGYGYTF.

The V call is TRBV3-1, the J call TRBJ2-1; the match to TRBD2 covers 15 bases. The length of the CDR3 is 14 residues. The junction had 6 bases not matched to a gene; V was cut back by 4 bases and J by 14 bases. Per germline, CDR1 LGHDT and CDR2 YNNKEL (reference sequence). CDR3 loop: CASSPRTSGRGEFF. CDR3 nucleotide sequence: TGTGCCAGCAGCCCCCGGACTAGCGGGAGGGGGGAGTTCTTC.

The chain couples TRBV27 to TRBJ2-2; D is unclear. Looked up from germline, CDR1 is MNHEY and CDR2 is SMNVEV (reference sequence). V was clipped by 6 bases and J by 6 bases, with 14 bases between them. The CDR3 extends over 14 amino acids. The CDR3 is CASSITIAPGELFF. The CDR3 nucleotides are TGTGCCAGCAGCATTACGATAGCCCCCGGGGAGCTGTTTTTT.

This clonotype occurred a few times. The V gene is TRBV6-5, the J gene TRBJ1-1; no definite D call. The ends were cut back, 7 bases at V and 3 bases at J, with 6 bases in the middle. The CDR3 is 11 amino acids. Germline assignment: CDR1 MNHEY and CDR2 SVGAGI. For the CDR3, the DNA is TGTGCCAGCACCCGGTACACTGAAGCTTTCTTT. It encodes CASTRYTEAFF.

DNA of the CDR3: TGTGCCAGCAGCGTAGCTCCGAATACCCAGGGGTGGAATGAGCAGTTCTTC. It encodes CASSVAPNTQGWNEQFF. The V call is TRBV9, the J call TRBJ2-1; D perhaps matches TRBD1 (6 bases). Trimming pared 0 bases from V and 7 bases from J, leaving 20 bases between. Germline values: CDR1 SGDLS, CDR2 YYNGEE. The CDR3 totals 17 residues.

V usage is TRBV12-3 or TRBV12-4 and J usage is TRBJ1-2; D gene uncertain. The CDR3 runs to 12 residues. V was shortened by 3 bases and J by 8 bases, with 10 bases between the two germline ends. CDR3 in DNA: TGTGCCAGCAGTTTGCTCCCGGAGGGCTACACCTTC. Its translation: CASSLLPEGYTF.

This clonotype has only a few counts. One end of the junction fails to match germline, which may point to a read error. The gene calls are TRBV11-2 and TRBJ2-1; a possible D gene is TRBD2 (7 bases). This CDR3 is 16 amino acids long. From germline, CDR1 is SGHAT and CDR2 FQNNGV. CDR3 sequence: CASSHRGADFYDEQFF. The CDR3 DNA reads TGTGCCAGCAGCCACCGGGGGGCTGACTTCTACGATGAGCAGTTCTTC.

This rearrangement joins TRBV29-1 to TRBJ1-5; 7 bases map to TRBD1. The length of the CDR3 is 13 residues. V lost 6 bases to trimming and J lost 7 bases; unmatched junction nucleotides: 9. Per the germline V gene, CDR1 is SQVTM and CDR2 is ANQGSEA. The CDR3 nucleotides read TGCAGCGTCCCGGGACAGCCAGGACAGCCCCAGCATTTT. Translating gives CSVPGQPGQPQHF.

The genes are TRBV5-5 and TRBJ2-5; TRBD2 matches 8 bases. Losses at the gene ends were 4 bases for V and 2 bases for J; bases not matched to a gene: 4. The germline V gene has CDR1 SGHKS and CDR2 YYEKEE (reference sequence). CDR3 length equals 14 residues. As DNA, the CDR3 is TGTGCCAGCAGCCGGGAGGGACTACAAGAGACCCAGTACTTC. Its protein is CASSREGLQETQYF.

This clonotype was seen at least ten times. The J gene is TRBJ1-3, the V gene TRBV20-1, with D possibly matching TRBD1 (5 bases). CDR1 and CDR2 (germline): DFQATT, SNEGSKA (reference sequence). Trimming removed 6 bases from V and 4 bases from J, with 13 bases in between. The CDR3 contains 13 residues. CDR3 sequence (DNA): TGCAGTGCGGGAGGGACCGTAGGAAACACCATATATTTT. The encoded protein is CSAGGTVGNTIYF.

The CDR3 coding sequence is TGCGCCAGCAGCGCCACACAGGTAGCGGGCACTGAAGCTTTCTTT. Amino acid sequence: CASSATQVAGTEAFF. V gene TRBV5-1 combines with J gene TRBJ1-1; D might be TRBD1 (5 bases). The CDR3 totals 15 residues. Germline V gene sequence: CDR1 SGHRS, CDR2 YFSETQ. Trimming took 4 bases from V and 4 from J, leaving 17 bases between them.

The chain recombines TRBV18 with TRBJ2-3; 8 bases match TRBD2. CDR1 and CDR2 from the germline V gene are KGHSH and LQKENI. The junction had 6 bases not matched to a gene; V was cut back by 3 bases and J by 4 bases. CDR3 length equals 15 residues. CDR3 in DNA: TGTGCCAGCTCACCTACAGCGGGGGTTCCAGATACGCAGTATTTT. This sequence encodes CASSPTAGVPDTQYF.

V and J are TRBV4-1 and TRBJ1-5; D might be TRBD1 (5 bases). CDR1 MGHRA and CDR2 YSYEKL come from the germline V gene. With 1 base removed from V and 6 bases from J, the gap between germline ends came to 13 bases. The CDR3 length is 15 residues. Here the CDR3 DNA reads TGCGCCAGCAGCCAAGTTTCAATTGGGACTCAGCCCCAGCATTTT. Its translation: CASSQVSIGTQPQHF.